This T cell receptor (beta chain) is drawn from a study of blood T cells in healthy people across ages. Alongside a J-beta primer mix, a sample-barcoded 5' primer served in a second PCR lasting about 7 to 11 cycles. Each cDNA molecule carried a tag from a template-switch adaptor that contained 12 random nucleotides. TCRdb re-called the 5' RACE reads with MiXCR, one entry per CDR3 protein. In the table there are roughly 1.9 million distinct CDR3 sequences, 35% to 50% of which are singletons. On this clonotype itself: Its antigen is not identified.

Findings and limits, study-wide: Bulk PBMC profiling left naive and antigen-experienced comparisons inconclusive. Getting older went along with TCR beta diversity per million T cells dropping roughly linearly.

The CDR3 runs to 13 residues. V lost 1 base and J 3 bases, leaving 6 bases between the germline ends. The germline CDR1 and CDR2 sequences are SGHDN and FVKESK. Sequenced material: blood. This TCR was recovered from a human donor in good health. The chain combines TRBV14 with TRBJ1-2, with D possibly being TRBD1 (5 bases). The CDR3 DNA is TGTGCCAGCAGCCAAGGGGACCACTATGGCTACACCTTC. Translation gives CASSQGDHYGYTF.